This T cell receptor (beta chain) emerged from a study of T cells expressing NK-cell markers. Study as a whole: The authors derived TCR beta repertoires from sorted CD3+CD56+NKG2C+, CD3+CD56+NKG2C- and CD3+CD56-NKG2C+ T cells. Study-level results: Where several donors were concerned, these clonotypes also led the CD3+CD56-NKG2C+ fraction.

The CDR3 runs to 11 residues. Germline V gene sequence: CDR1 SQVTM, CDR2 ANQGSEA. Comment on this clonotype: Its specificity is unknown.

TCRdb re-called the 5' RACE reads and gives one entry per CDR3 protein, without DNA. This repertoire comprises some 410,000 distinct CDR3 sequences; its ten largest clones make up 7.3%. V gene TRBV29-1 combines with J gene TRBJ1-1. This TCR was sampled from a woman between 18 and 69 years old in good health. Sequenced sample: blood T cells: a sorted CD56 or NKG2C T cell subset, CD4+ or CD8+ T cells, or bulk PBMC T cells (not recorded which). CDR3 protein: CSVTGNSEAFF.